The rows below give T cell receptor beta chains drawn from one sample of a study of human T cells and chemical hapten exposure. MiXCR, applied by TCRdb to the RACE reads, yields one record per CDR3 protein. The table shows some 180,000 distinct CDR3 sequences, with about 25% occurring only once. This specimen consisted of whole blood, obtained in connection with sensitization to the hapten diphenylcyclopropenone (DPC). Receptors were obtained from a woman aged 40-49 years with alopecia areata. Some clones in this sample may be carry-over from other donors' samples. The CDR3 runs from the conserved cysteine through the conserved F or W. D genes are given only for firm matches. Size is stated for part of the rows, as once, few or many counts, or as a class when the clone is expanded.

V: TRBV20-1
length: 13
D: TRBD1
size: -
J: TRBJ2-5
DNA: TGCAGTGCTGCCCGACAGGGGTCAGAGACCCAGTACTTC
CDR3: CSAARQGSETQYF

V: TRBV28
length: 15
D: TRBD2
size: many
J: TRBJ2-5
DNA: TGTGCCAGCAGTTTACCGGGAGGGGGGCAAGAGACCCAGTACTTC
CDR3: CASSLPGGGQETQYF

V: TRBV29-1
length: 13
D: -
size: few
J: TRBJ1-4
DNA: TGCAGCGGCAAGGAGGGGAGCAATGAAAAACTGTTTTTT
CDR3: CSGKEGSNEKLFF

V: TRBV6-6
length: 15
D: TRBD2
size: few
J: TRBJ2-1
DNA: TGTGCCAGCAGTTACAGAGCGGGAGTAATCAATGAGCAGTTCTTC
CDR3: CASSYRAGVINEQFF

V: TRBV7-2
length: 14
D: -
size: once
J: TRBJ2-7
DNA: TGTGCCAGCAGCTTAGGCCCTTACTCCTACGAGCAGTACTTC
CDR3: CASSLGPYSYEQYF

V: TRBV20-1
length: 15
D: TRBD1
size: -
J: TRBJ1-1
DNA: TGCAGTGCTTCAGACAGGGCGGGTAGGGACACTGAAGCTTTCTTT
CDR3: CSASDRAGRDTEAFF

V: TRBV29-1
length: 14
D: TRBD1
size: many
J: TRBJ2-3
DNA: TGCAGCGTTAACAGGGGTATGAGCACAGATACGCAGTATTTT
CDR3: CSVNRGMSTDTQYF

V: TRBV13
length: 14
D: -
size: -
J: TRBJ2-7
DNA: TGTGCCAGCAGCTTAGGCCGGCTCTCCTACGAGCAGTACTTC
CDR3: CASSLGRLSYEQYF

V: TRBV20-1
length: 14
D: -
size: -
J: TRBJ2-7
DNA: TGCAGTGCTTTGCAGGTGTCACGAAACTACGAGCAGTACTTC
CDR3: CSALQVSRNYEQYF

V: TRBV5-4
length: 15
D: TRBD1
size: few
J: TRBJ1-2
DNA: TGTGCCAGCAGCTTAGTCTCAGACAGGGGCTATGGCTACACCTTC
CDR3: CASSLVSDRGYGYTF

V: TRBV28
length: 13
D: -
size: few
J: TRBJ2-2
DNA: TGTGCCAGCAGGATCGGGAATAACGGGGAGCTGTTTTTT
CDR3: CASRIGNNGELFF

V: TRBV20-1
length: 14
D: TRBD2
size: -
J: TRBJ2-3
DNA: TGCAGTGCTCTAGCGGGAGGAGGCACAGATACGCAGTATTTT
CDR3: CSALAGGGTDTQYF

V: TRBV28
length: 12
D: TRBD2
size: -
J: TRBJ2-7
DNA: TGTGCCAGCAGATTACTAGCGGGGGAGCAGTACTTC
CDR3: CASRLLAGEQYF

V: TRBV10-3
length: 13
D: -
size: -
J: TRBJ1-1
DNA: TGTGCCATCAGTGTCCAGGAGAACACTGAAGCTTTCTTT
CDR3: CAISVQENTEAFF

V: TRBV2
length: 15
D: -
size: -
J: TRBJ1-2
DNA: TGTGCCAGCAGTGAAGCTACGGGAGCAAACTATGGCTACACCTTC
CDR3: CASSEATGANYGYTF

V: TRBV4-3
length: 13
D: TRBD1
size: many
J: TRBJ2-1
DNA: TGCGCCAGCAGCCAAGTCAGGACAGGTGAGCAGTTCTTC
CDR3: CASSQVRTGEQFF

V: TRBV6-5
length: 14
D: -
size: few
J: TRBJ1-2
DNA: TGTGCCAGCAGCCTCCGAAACAAAGACTATGGCTACACCTTC
CDR3: CASSLRNKDYGYTF

V: TRBV29-1
length: 14
D: TRBD2
size: few
J: TRBJ2-1
DNA: TGCAGCGCCGAAGCTAGCGGGAGGATTGGTGAGCAGTTCTTC
CDR3: CSAEASGRIGEQFF

V: TRBV29-1
length: 12
D: -
size: -
J: TRBJ1-2
DNA: TGCAGCGTTGACGGGTCCACGTATGGCTACACCTTC
CDR3: CSVDGSTYGYTF

V: TRBV7-2
length: 15
D: -
size: few
J: TRBJ2-7
DNA: TGTGCCAGCAGCTTATTTGTCGCTAGCGCCTACGAGCAGTACTTC
CDR3: CASSLFVASAYEQYF

V: TRBV10-3
length: 11
D: -
size: few
J: TRBJ2-7
DNA: TGTGCCATCAGTGAACACTACGAGCAGTACTTC
CDR3: CAISEHYEQYF

V: TRBV4-1
length: 13
D: -
size: many
J: TRBJ1-5
DNA: TGCGCCAGCAGCCAAGATTCCAGCAGGCCCCAGCATTTT
CDR3: CASSQDSSRPQHF

V: TRBV7-2
length: 13
D: -
size: -
J: TRBJ2-3
DNA: TGTGCCAGCAGCTGGACACGGACAGATACGCAGTATTTT
CDR3: CASSWTRTDTQYF

V: TRBV12-3/TRBV12-4
length: 14
D: TRBD1
size: -
J: TRBJ1-5
DNA: TGTGCCAGCAGCCCGGACAGGGGTGTCCAGCCCCAGCATTTT
CDR3: CASSPDRGVQPQHF

V: TRBV18
length: 16
D: TRBD2
size: few
J: TRBJ2-7
DNA: TGTGCCAGCTCACCCCGAGGAACGGGAGGGCGGCGCGAGCAGTACTTC
CDR3: CASSPRGTGGRREQYF

V: TRBV6-2/TRBV6-3
length: 12
D: -
size: few
J: TRBJ2-1
DNA: TGTGCCAGCAAACTGCCGGCCAATGAGCAGTTCTTC
CDR3: CASKLPANEQFF

V: TRBV6-5
length: 15
D: -
size: -
J: TRBJ1-1
DNA: TGTGCCAGCAGTTACAATCTCAGGTTAAACACTGAAGCTTTCTTT
CDR3: CASSYNLRLNTEAFF

V: TRBV29-1
length: 13
D: -
size: -
J: TRBJ1-2
DNA: TGCAGCGTTGATTTGGGACGGGGCTATGGCTACACCTTC
CDR3: CSVDLGRGYGYTF

V: TRBV12-3/TRBV12-4
length: 12
D: -
size: -
J: TRBJ2-7
DNA: TGTGCCAGCAGTCGCCTTGGCTACGAGCAGTACTTC
CDR3: CASSRLGYEQYF

V: TRBV12-3/TRBV12-4
length: 14
D: -
size: few
J: TRBJ2-5
DNA: TGTGCCAGCAGTTTCTCTAATACGGGGGAGACCCAGTACTTC
CDR3: CASSFSNTGETQYF

V: TRBV12-3/TRBV12-4
length: 11
D: -
size: few
J: TRBJ2-5
DNA: TGTGCCAGCAGCCGCGACAGAGCCATATACTTC
CDR3: CASSRDRAIYF

V: TRBV29-1
length: 12
D: -
size: many
J: TRBJ1-2
DNA: TGCAGCGTTCTCCTAACCAACTATGGCTACACCTTC
CDR3: CSVLLTNYGYTF

V: TRBV6-5
length: 16
D: -
size: few
J: TRBJ2-1
DNA: TGTGCCAGCAGCCCCAGGCGGGCGATCTCCTACAATGAGCAGTTCTTC
CDR3: CASSPRRAISYNEQFF

V: TRBV5-1
length: 15
D: -
size: many
J: TRBJ2-1
DNA: TGCGCCAGCAGCCCGAAGGGCAATCCGAACAATGAGCAGTTCTTC
CDR3: CASSPKGNPNNEQFF

V: TRBV5-1
length: 18
D: TRBD2
size: many
J: TRBJ2-1
DNA: TGCGCCAGCAGCCTCAGATCGGGAGGCCCTTCAATATACAATGAGCAGTTCTTC
CDR3: CASSLRSGGPSIYNEQFF

V: TRBV29-1
length: 13
D: TRBD1
size: many
J: TRBJ1-2
DNA: TGCAGCGCTATGACAGGGACTAACTATGGCTACACCTTC
CDR3: CSAMTGTNYGYTF

V: TRBV6-2/TRBV6-3
length: 15
D: -
size: few
J: TRBJ2-7
DNA: TGTGCCAGCAGTTACCCGGGACGGTTCTCCTACGAGCAGTACTTC
CDR3: CASSYPGRFSYEQYF

V: TRBV29-1
length: 14
D: -
size: many
J: TRBJ2-3
DNA: TGCAGCGTTGAGGGTGCGGGAACAGGAGATACGCAGTATTTT
CDR3: CSVEGAGTGDTQYF

V: TRBV9
length: 15
D: -
size: few
J: TRBJ2-1
DNA: TGTGCCAGCAGCCCAGGGGGAGGGGCTTACAATGAGCAGTTCTTC
CDR3: CASSPGGGAYNEQFF

V: TRBV5-1
length: 15
D: -
size: -
J: TRBJ2-5
DNA: TGCGCCAGCAGCCCTGGGGGGCTAAGTCAAGAGACCCAGTACTTC
CDR3: CASSPGGLSQETQYF

V: TRBV28
length: 15
D: TRBD2
size: few
J: TRBJ2-3
DNA: TGTGCCAGCAGTTCGGCGGGCGCCGGGGGGGATACGCAGTATTTT
CDR3: CASSSAGAGGDTQYF

V: TRBV10-2
length: 14
D: TRBD2
size: few
J: TRBJ2-2
DNA: TGCGCCAGCAGGAGCGGGAGACCCACCGGGGAGCTGTTTTTT
CDR3: CASRSGRPTGELFF

V: TRBV7-2
length: 14
D: TRBD2
size: few
J: TRBJ2-7
DNA: TGTGCCAGCAGCTTACCCATCGCGGGGGGGGAGCAGTACTTC
CDR3: CASSLPIAGGEQYF

V: TRBV6-5
length: 13
D: -
size: few
J: TRBJ1-2
DNA: TGTGCCAGCAGTTACAAGGGTGTAGAAGGCTACACCTTC
CDR3: CASSYKGVEGYTF

V: TRBV28
length: 14
D: TRBD2
size: -
J: TRBJ2-1
DNA: TGTGCCAGCTCGACTAGCGGGAGGGGGGGTGAGCAGTTCTTC
CDR3: CASSTSGRGGEQFF

V: TRBV29-1
length: 15
D: TRBD2
size: -
J: TRBJ2-7
DNA: TGCAGCGTTAAAGATCTTGCGGGAGGGCCCTACGAGCAGTACTTC
CDR3: CSVKDLAGGPYEQYF

V: TRBV29-1
length: 13
D: -
size: -
J: TRBJ1-5
DNA: TGCAGCGTTGAAGATGGTCCCGGAATGGCCCAGCATTTT
CDR3: CSVEDGPGMAQHF

V: TRBV28
length: 13
D: -
size: -
J: TRBJ2-1
DNA: TGTGCCAGCAGTTTACCCATGAACAATGAGCAGTTCTTC
CDR3: CASSLPMNNEQFF

V: TRBV9
length: 17
D: TRBD2
size: once
J: TRBJ2-1
DNA: TGTGCCAGCAGTTCTCGTAGGAGCGGGAGCTCCTACAATGAGCAGTTCTTC
CDR3: CASSSRRSGSSYNEQFF

V: TRBV7-8
length: 15
D: TRBD1
size: -
J: TRBJ2-1
DNA: TGTGCCAGCAGCTTAGGTAGGGGGCGCGGGAATGAGCAGTTCTTC
CDR3: CASSLGRGRGNEQFF

V: TRBV7-9
length: 15
D: -
size: -
J: TRBJ2-3
DNA: TGTGCCAGCAGCTTAAGGTCCAGGGAGTCAGATACGCAGTATTTT
CDR3: CASSLRSRESDTQYF

V: TRBV12-3/TRBV12-4
length: 11
D: -
size: few
J: TRBJ2-7
DNA: TGTGCCAGCAGTTTGTACGACGAGCAGTACTTC
CDR3: CASSLYDEQYF

V: TRBV6-2/TRBV6-3
length: 14
D: TRBD2
size: many
J: TRBJ2-7
DNA: TGTGCCAGCAGCTCCGGGACTAGCGGATACGAGCAGTACTTC
CDR3: CASSSGTSGYEQYF

V: TRBV18
length: 16
D: -
size: many
J: TRBJ1-1
DNA: TGTGCCAGCTCATCTCAACAGGGTCGGGGGGGCACTGAAGCTTTCTTT
CDR3: CASSSQQGRGGTEAFF